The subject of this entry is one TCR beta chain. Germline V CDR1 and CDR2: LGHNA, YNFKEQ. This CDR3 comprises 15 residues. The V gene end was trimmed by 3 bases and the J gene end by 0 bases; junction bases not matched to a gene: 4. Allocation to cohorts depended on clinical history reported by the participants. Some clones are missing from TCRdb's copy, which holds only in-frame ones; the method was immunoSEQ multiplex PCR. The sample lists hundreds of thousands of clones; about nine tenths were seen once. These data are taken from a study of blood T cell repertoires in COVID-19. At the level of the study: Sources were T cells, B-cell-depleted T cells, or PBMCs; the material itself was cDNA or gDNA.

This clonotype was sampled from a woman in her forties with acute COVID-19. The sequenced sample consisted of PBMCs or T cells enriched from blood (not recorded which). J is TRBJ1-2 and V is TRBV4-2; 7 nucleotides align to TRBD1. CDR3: CASSHGTEANYGYTF. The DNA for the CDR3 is TGTGCCAGCAGCCACGGGACAGAAGCTAACTATGGCTACACCTTC.